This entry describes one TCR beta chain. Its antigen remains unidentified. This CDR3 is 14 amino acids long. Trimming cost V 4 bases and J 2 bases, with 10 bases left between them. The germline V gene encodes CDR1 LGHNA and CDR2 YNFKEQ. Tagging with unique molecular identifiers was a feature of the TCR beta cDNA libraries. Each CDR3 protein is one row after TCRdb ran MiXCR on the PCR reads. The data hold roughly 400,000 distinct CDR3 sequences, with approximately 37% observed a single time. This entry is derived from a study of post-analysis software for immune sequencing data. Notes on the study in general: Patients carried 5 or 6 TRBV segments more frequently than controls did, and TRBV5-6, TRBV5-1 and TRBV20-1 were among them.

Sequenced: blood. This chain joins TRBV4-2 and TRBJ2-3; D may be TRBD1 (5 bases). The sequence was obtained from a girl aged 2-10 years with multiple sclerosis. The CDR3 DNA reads TGTGCCAGCAGCCTAACGACAGCCACAGATACGCAGTATTTT. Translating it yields CASSLTTATDTQYF.